The clone carrying this T cell receptor beta chain was counted only a few times. Its antigen is unidentified. The entry originates in a study of blood T cells in healthy people across ages. Regarding the study as a whole: Diversity figures based on one million T cells were deemed too low.

The second PCR ran about 6 to 11 cycles with a sample-barcoded 5' primer and J-beta primers. TCRdb fed the 5' RACE reads into MiXCR, producing one record per CDR3 protein. The table shows about 400,000 distinct CDR3 sequences, with 45% to 60% occurring only once. The germline gives CDR1 SGHTA, CDR2 FQGNSA. V gave up 6 bases and J gave up 6 bases, with 18 bases separating them. There are 15 residues in the CDR3. The receptor was derived from a man in his sixties in good health. The genes are TRBV7-2 and TRBJ2-1; D may be TRBD2 (6 bases). Material: blood. The chain's CDR3 is CASSRPGLYANEQFF. Written as DNA, the CDR3 is TGTGCCAGCAGTCGTCCGGGACTCTACGCCAATGAGCAGTTCTTC.